Given below is one T cell receptor beta chain in context. Antigen specificity is unknown. The V and J ends lost 1 base and 3 bases, in that order; junction bases with no gene match: 3. This CDR3 is 15 amino acids long. Germline-derived CDR1 and CDR2 are SGHAT and FQNNGV. This sample was included in a study of neoadjuvant nivolumab and ipilimumab in lung cancer. Whole-study findings and limits: TCR richness and clonality were higher in tumors than adjacent uninvolved lung. Only two of four nivolumab-treated tumors gained richness and clonality by surgery. Pretherapy blood TCR richness correlated positively with resected tumor richness. TCR sequencing covered a small number of samples.

The method was immunoSEQ multiplex PCR; TCRdb's version includes in-frame clones alone and lacks a portion of them. This table holds about 6,900 clones, 70% to 80% found once. The receptor comes from an adult with non-small cell lung cancer. Specimen: tumor tissue, collected after neoadjuvant nivolumab, alone or with ipilimumab, at or shortly before surgery. V gene TRBV11-2 combines with J gene TRBJ2-7, with 10 nucleotides matching TRBD1. The CDR3 reads CASSLVGTGVYEQYF. The CDR3 DNA reads as TGTGCCAGCAGCTTAGTGGGGACAGGGGTCTACGAGCAGTACTTC.